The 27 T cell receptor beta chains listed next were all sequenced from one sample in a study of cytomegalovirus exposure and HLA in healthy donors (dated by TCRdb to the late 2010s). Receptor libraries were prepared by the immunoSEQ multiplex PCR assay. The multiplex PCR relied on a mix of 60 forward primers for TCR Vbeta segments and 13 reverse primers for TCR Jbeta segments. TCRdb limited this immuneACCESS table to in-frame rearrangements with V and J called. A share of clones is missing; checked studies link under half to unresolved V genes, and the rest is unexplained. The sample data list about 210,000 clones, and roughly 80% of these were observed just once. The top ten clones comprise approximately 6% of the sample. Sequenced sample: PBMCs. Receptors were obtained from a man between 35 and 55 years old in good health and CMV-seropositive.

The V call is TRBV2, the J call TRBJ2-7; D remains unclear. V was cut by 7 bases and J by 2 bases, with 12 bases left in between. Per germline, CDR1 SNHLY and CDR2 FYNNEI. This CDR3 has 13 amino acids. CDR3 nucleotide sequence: TGTGCCAGCAACGAGCACTTAGCCTACGAGCAGTACGTC. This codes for CASNEHLAYEQYV.

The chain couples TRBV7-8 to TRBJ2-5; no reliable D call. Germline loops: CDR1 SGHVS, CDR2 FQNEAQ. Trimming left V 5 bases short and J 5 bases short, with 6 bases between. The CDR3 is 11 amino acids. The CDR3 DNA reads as TGTGCCAGCAGCCCGTCGGAGACCCAGTACTTC. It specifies CASSPSETQYF. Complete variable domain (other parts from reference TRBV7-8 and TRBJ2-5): GAGVSQSPRYKVAKRGQDVALRCDPISGHVSLFWYQQALGQGPEFLTYFQNEAQLDKSGLPSDRFFAERPEGSVSTLKIQRTQQEDSAVYLCASSPSETQYFGPGTRLLVL.

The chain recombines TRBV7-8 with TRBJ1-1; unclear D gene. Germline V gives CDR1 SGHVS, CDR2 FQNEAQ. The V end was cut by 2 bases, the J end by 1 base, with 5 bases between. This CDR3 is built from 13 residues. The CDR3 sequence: CASSLYGNTEAFF. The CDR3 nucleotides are TGTGCCAGCAGCTTATACGGGAACACTGAAGCTTTCTTT.

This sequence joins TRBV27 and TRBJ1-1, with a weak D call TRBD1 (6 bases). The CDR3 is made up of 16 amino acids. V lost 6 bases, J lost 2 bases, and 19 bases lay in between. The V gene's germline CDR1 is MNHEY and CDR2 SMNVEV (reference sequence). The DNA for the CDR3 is TGTGCCAGCAGGCGACAACAGGGAGGGGGAAACACTGAAGCTTTCTTT. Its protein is CASRRQQGGGNTEAFF.

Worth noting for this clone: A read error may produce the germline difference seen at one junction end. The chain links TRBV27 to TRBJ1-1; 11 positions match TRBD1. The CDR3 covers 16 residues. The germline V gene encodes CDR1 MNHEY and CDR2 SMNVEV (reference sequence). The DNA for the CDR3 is TGTGCCGGCAGTTCGGACAGGGGGCTGGTGAACACTGAAGCTTTCTTT. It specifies CAGSSDRGLVNTEAFF.

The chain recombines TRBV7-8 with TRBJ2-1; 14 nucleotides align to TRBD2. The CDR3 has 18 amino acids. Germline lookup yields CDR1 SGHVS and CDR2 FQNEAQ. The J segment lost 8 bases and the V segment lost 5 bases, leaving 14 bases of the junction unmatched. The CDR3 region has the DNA TGTGCCAGCAGCAACAACCCTGCCGGGACTAGCGGGAGACATGAGCAGTTCTTC. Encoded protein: CASSNNPAGTSGRHEQFF.

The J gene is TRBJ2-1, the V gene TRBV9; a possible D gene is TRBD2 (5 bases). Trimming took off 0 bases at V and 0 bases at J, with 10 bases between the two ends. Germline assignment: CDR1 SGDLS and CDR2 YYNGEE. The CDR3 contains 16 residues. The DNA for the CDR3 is TGTGCCAGCAGCGTAGCGGAGGAGAGCTCCTACAATGAGCAGTTCTTC. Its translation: CASSVAEESSYNEQFF.

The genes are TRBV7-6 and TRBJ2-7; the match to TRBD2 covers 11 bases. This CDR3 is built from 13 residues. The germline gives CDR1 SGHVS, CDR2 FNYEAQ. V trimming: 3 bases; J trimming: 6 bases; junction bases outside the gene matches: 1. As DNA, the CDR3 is TGTGCCAGCAGCTTTGGGACTAGCGGCGAGCAGTACTTC. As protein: CASSFGTSGEQYF.

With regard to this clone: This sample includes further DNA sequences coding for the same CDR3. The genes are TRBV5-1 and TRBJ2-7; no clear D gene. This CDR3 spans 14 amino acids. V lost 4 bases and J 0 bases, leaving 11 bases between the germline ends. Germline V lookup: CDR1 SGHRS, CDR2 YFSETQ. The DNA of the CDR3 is TGCGCCAGCAGCCCCGGCGGAAGCTCCTACGAGCAGTACTTC. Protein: CASSPGGSSYEQYF. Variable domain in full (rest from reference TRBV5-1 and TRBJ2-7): KAGVTQTPRYLIKTRGQQVTLSCSPISGHRSVSWYQQTPGQGLQFLFEYFSETQRNKGNFPGRFSGRQFSNSRSEMNVSTLELGDSALYLCASSPGGSSYEQYFGPGTRLTVT.

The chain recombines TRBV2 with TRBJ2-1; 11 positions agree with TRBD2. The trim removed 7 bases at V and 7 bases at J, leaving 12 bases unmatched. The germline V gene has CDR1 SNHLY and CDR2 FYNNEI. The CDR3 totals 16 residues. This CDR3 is CASNYLAGGPWNEQFF. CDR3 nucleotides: TGTGCCAGCAACTACTTAGCGGGAGGGCCGTGGAATGAGCAGTTCTTC.

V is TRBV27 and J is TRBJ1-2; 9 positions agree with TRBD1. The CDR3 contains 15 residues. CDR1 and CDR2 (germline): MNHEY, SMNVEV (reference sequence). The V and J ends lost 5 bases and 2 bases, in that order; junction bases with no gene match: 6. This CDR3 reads CASSRWTGANYGYTF. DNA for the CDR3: TGTGCCAGCAGTAGATGGACAGGGGCCAACTATGGCTACACCTTC.

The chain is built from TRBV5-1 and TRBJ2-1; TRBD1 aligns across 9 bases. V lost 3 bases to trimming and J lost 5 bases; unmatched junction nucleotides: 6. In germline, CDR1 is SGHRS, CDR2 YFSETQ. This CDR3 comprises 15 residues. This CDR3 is CASSWTGAPNNEQFF. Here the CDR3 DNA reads TGCGCCAGCAGCTGGACAGGGGCACCTAACAATGAGCAGTTCTTC.

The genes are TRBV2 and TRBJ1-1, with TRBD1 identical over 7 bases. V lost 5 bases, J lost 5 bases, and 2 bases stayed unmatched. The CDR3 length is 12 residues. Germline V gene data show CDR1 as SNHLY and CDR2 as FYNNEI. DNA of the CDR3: TGTGCCAGCAGTTCCAGGGGGACTGAAGCTTTCTTT. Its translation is CASSSRGTEAFF.

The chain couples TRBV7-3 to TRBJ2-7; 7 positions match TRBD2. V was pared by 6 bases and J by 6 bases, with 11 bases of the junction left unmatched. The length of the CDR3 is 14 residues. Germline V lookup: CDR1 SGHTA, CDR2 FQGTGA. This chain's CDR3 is CASSFGLDGGEQYF. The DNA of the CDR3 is TGTGCCAGCAGTTTCGGACTAGATGGGGGCGAGCAGTACTTC.

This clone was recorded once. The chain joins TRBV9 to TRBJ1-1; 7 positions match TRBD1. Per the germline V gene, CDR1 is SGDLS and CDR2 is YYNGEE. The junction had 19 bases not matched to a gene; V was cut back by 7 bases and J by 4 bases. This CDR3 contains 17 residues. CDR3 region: CASAIGGTGAAFTEAFF. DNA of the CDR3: TGTGCCAGCGCGATAGGGGGAACAGGGGCTGCCTTCACTGAAGCTTTCTTT.

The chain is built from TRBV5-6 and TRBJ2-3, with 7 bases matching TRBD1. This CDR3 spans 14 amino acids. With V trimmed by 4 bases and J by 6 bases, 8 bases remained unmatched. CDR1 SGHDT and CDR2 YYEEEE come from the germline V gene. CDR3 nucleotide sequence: TGTGCCAGCAGCGATAACAGGGGTCCGGATACGCAGTATTTT. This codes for CASSDNRGPDTQYF.

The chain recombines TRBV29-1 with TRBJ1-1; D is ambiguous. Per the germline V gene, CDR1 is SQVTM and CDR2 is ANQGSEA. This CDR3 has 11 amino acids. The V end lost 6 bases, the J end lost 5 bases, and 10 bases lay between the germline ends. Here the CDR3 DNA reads TGCAGCGTCCCTGGAGGGACTGAAGCTTTCTTT. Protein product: CSVPGGTEAFF.

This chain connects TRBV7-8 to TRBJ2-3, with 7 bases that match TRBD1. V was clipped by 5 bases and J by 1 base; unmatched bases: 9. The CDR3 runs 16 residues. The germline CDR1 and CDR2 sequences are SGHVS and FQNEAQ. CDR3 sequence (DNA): TGTGCCAGCAGCCGAAAGGGGGCCCCCCGCACAGATACGCAGTATTTT. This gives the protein CASSRKGAPRTDTQYF.

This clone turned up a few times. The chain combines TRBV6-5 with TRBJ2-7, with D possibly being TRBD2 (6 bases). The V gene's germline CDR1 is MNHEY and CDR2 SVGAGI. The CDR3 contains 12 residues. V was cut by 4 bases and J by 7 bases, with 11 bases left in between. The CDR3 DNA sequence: TGTGCCAGCAGTTCGGAGGGCCGTGAGCAGTACGTC. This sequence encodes CASSSEGREQYV.

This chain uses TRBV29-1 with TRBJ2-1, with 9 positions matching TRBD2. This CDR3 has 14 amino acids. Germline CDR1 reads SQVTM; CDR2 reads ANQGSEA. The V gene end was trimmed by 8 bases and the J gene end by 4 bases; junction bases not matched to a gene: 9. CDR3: CSSRTSGLYNEQFF. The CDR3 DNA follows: TGCAGCAGCCGAACTAGCGGGTTATACAATGAGCAGTTCTTC.

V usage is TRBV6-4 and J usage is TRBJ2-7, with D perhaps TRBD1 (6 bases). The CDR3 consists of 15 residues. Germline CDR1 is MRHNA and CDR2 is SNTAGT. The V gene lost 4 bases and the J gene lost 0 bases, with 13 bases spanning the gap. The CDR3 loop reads CASSVDRIRSYEQYV. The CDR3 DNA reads TGTGCCAGCAGTGTCGACAGGATACGCTCCTACGAGCAGTACGTC.

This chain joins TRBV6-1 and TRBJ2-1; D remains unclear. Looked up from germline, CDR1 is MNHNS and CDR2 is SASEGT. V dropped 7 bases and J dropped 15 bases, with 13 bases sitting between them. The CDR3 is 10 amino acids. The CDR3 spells CASNSLSWFF. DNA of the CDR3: TGTGCCAGCAACAGTCTTAGTTGGTTCTTC.

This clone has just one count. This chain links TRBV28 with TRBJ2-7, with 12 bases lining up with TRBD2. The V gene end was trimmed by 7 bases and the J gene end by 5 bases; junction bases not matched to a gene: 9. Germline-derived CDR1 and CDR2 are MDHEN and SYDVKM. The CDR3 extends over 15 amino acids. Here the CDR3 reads CASTPRLAGDDEQYV. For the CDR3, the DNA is TGTGCCAGCACCCCTCGACTAGCGGGGGACGACGAGCAGTACGTC.

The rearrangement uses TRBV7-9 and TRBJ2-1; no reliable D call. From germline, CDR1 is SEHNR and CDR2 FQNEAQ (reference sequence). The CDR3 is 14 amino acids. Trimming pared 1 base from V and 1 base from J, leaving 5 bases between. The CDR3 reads CASSLELSYNEQFF. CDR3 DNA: TGTGCCAGCAGCTTAGAACTATCCTACAATGAGCAGTTCTTC.

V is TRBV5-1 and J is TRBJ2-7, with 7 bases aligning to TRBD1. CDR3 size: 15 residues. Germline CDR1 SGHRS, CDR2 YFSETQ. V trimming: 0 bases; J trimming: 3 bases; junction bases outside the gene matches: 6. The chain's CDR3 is CASSLEPDRSYEQYV. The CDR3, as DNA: TGCGCCAGCAGCTTGGAGCCGGACAGGAGCTACGAGCAGTACGTC.

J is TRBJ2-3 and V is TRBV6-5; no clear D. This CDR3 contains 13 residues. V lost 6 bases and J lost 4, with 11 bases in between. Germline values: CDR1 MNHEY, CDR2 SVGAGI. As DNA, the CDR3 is TGTGCCAGCAGCCCCGAGAGCTCAGATACGCAGTATTTT. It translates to CASSPESSDTQYF.

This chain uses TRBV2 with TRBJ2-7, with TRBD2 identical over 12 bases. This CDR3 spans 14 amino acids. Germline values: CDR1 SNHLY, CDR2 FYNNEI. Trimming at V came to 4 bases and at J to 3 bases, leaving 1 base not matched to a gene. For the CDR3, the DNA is TGTGCCAGCAGTGGGACTAGCGGGATCTACGAGCAGTACGTC. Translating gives CASSGTSGIYEQYV.